These 12 T cell receptor beta chains originate from one sample sequenced in a study of blood T cell repertoires in COVID-19. Measured with immunoSEQ multiplex PCR; TCRdb has only the in-frame clones, and not every one. This sample yields 250,000 to 300,000 clones, of which approximately 85% are seen a single time; about 1% belongs to the top ten. Sequencing input: PBMCs or T cells enriched from blood (not recorded which). The receptors derive from a woman between 25 and 40 years old who had recovered from COVID-19.

The chain links TRBV30 to TRBJ1-6; 10 positions agree with TRBD1. The CDR3 has 14 amino acids. Germline-derived CDR1 and CDR2 are GTSNPN and SVGIG (reference sequence). The V and J ends lost 0 bases and 13 bases, in that order; junction bases with no gene match: 6. The CDR3 sequence is CAWSVRQGATPLHF. In DNA form, the CDR3 reads TGTGCCTGGAGTGTACGACAGGGGGCTACGCCCCTCCACTTT. Using reference TRBV30 and TRBJ1-6 for the parts outside the CDR3, the full variable domain is SQTIHQWPATLVQPVGSPLSLECTVEGTSNPNLYWYRQAAGRGLQLLFYSVGIGQISSEVPQNLSASRPQDRQFILSSKKLLLSDSGFYLCAWSVRQGATPLHFGNGTRLTVT.

The chain couples TRBV4-3 to TRBJ2-2, with D possibly TRBD2 on 5 matching bases. V shed 3 bases and J shed 7 bases, with 15 bases lying between them. Germline V gives CDR1 LGHNA, CDR2 YSLEER. The CDR3 consists of 15 residues. The CDR3: CASSQDGGDYGELFF. DNA of the CDR3: TGCGCCAGCAGCCAGGACGGTGGTGACTACGGGGAGCTGTTTTTT.

V and J are TRBV7-9 and TRBJ1-1; D gene ambiguous. The ends were cut back, 5 bases at V and 3 bases at J, with 22 bases in the middle. In germline, CDR1 is SEHNR, CDR2 FQNEAQ (reference sequence). The CDR3 totals 17 residues. CDR3 region: CASSAIRTAGEDTEAFF. The CDR3 DNA reads TGTGCCAGCAGCGCCATCCGGACGGCCGGGGAGGACACTGAAGCTTTCTTT. The full variable domain, in which reference TRBV7-9 and TRBJ1-1 provide the parts outside the CDR3, is DTGVSQNPRHKITKRGQNVTFRCDPISEHNRLYWYRQTLGQGPEFLTYFQNEAQLEKSRLLSDRFSAERPKGSFSTLEIQRTEQGDSAMYLCASSAIRTAGEDTEAFFGQGTRLTVV.

The V call is TRBV28, the J call TRBJ2-2; possible D gene TRBD2, 5 bases. From germline, CDR1 is MDHEN and CDR2 SYDVKM. V lost 5 bases to trimming and J lost 7 bases, with 17 bases between them. This CDR3 comprises 15 residues. The DNA for the CDR3 is TGTGCCAGCAGTCCCCATGCCCCGGCGGGCGGGGAGCTGTTTTTT. Amino acids: CASSPHAPAGGELFF. Drawing the rest from reference TRBV28 and TRBJ2-2, the complete variable domain is DVKVTQSSRYLVKRTGEKVFLECVQDMDHENMFWYRQDPGLGLRLIYFSYDVKMKEKGDIPEGYSVSREKKERFSLILESASTNQTSMYLCASSPHAPAGGELFFGEGSRLTVL.

The chain couples TRBV2 to TRBJ2-7; perhaps TRBD2 as D (6 bases). Trimming shortened V by 2 bases and J by 4 bases, and 18 bases separated the two germline ends. The length of the CDR3 is 16 residues. Looked up from germline, CDR1 is SNHLY and CDR2 is FYNNEI. The CDR3 sequence: CASSEPGDGPSYEQYF. The DNA for the CDR3 is TGTGCCAGCAGTGAACCGGGGGACGGCCCAAGTTACGAGCAGTACTTC.

The chain uses TRBV7-8 and TRBJ1-1; maybe TRBD1 (6 bases). Trimming removed 5 bases from V and 4 bases from J, with 17 bases in between. CDR1 and CDR2 (germline): SGHVS, FQNEAQ. This CDR3 spans 15 amino acids. The CDR3 loop reads CASSITQTGITEAFF. In nucleotides, the CDR3 is TGTGCCAGCAGCATCACTCAAACAGGGATCACTGAAGCTTTCTTT.

This sequence joins TRBV13 and TRBJ2-1; 10 nucleotides line up with TRBD2. The germline CDR1 and CDR2 sequences are PRHDT and FYEKMQ (reference sequence). The CDR3 is 15 residues long. The ends lost 2 bases at V and 6 bases at J; junction bases unmatched: 4. The CDR3 sequence: CASSLRLAGTNEQFF. CDR3 DNA sequence: TGTGCCAGCAGCTTAAGACTAGCGGGTACCAATGAGCAGTTCTTC. Full variable domain (outside the CDR3, taken from reference TRBV13 and TRBJ2-1): AAGVIQSPRHLIKEKRETATLKCYPIPRHDTVYWYQQGPGQDPQFLISFYEKMQSDKGSIPDRFSAQQFSDYHSELNMSSLELGDSALYFCASSLRLAGTNEQFFGPGTRLTVL.

The gene calls are TRBV7-3 and TRBJ1-1; TRBD1 matches 7 bases. The germline gives CDR1 SGHTA, CDR2 FQGTGA. The CDR3 spans 15 residues. Trimming at V came to 6 bases and at J to 1 base, leaving 8 bases not matched to a gene. As DNA, the CDR3 is TGTGCCAGCAGAGGAGTAGGGACAGCGAACACTGAAGCTTTCTTT. Encoded protein: CASRGVGTANTEAFF.

The J gene is TRBJ1-6, the V gene TRBV7-3, with D maybe TRBD1 (6 bases). With 5 bases removed from V and 10 bases from J, the gap between germline ends came to 15 bases. Germline V gene sequence: CDR1 SGHTA, CDR2 FQGTGA. This CDR3 comprises 14 residues. The CDR3 region is CASSEQGSASPLHF. In nucleotides, the CDR3 is TGTGCCAGCAGCGAACAGGGTTCTGCGTCACCCCTCCACTTT. Complete variable domain (other parts from reference TRBV7-3 and TRBJ1-6): GAGVSQTPSNKVTEKGKYVELRCDPISGHTALYWYRQSLGQGPEFLIYFQGTGAADDSGLPNDRFFAVRPEGSVSTLKIQRTERGDSAVYLCASSEQGSASPLHFGNGTRLTVT.

The chain couples TRBV9 to TRBJ1-1, with 7 bases matching TRBD1. From germline, CDR1 is SGDLS and CDR2 YYNGEE. The CDR3 is 14 residues long. After removal of 2 bases from V and 1 base from J, the junction contained 2 bases not matched to a gene. CDR3 DNA: TGTGCCAGCAGCGTGCGACAGGGGAACACTGAAGCTTTCTTT. Translated: CASSVRQGNTEAFF.

This chain links TRBV5-3 with TRBJ1-5; no definite D call. TRBV5-3 is assigned to the ORF class and has an uncertain function. This CDR3 region has 17 residues. The V gene lost 4 bases and the J gene lost 7 bases, with 24 bases spanning the gap. CDR3 nucleotide sequence: TGTGCCAGAAGCGCATATCGGCGGGATCACGAGGACCAGCCCCAGCATTTT. It yields the protein CARSAYRRDHEDQPQHF.

This chain uses TRBV4-3 with TRBJ2-7, with TRBD1 matching over 9 bases. There are 17 residues in the CDR3. V gave up 0 bases and J gave up 1 base; unmatched junction bases: 7. Germline CDR1 reads LGHNA; CDR2 reads YSLEER. The CDR3 loop is CASSQDLVDRGSYEQYF. In nucleotides, the CDR3 is TGCGCCAGCAGCCAAGATCTCGTCGACAGGGGGTCCTACGAGCAGTACTTC.